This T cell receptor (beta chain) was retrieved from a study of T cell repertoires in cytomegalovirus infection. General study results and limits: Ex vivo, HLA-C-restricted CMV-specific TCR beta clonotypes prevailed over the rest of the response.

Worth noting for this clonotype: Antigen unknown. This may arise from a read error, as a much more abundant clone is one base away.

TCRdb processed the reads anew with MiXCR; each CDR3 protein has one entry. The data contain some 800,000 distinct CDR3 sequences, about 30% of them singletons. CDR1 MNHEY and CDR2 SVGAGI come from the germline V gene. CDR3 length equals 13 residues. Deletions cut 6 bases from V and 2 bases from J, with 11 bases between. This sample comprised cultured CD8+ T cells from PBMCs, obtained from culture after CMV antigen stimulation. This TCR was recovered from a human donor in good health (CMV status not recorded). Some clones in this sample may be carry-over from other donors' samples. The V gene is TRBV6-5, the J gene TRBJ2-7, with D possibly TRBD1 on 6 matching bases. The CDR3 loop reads CASSDTGPYEQYF. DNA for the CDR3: TGTGCCAGCAGCGACACAGGGCCCTACGAGCAGTACTTC.